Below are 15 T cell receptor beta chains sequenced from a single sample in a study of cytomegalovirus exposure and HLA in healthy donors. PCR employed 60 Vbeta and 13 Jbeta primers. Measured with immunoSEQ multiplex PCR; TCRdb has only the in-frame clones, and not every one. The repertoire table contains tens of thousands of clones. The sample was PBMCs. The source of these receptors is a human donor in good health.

The CDR3, as DNA: TGTGCCAGCAGCTTGAAACCGGGACTCCGCACAGATACGCAGTATTTT. Its translation is CASSLKPGLRTDTQYF. V is TRBV11-2 and J is TRBJ2-3; D is possibly TRBD2 (6 bases). V gave up 3 bases and J gave up 1 base, with 14 bases separating them. The germline gives CDR1 SGHAT, CDR2 FQNNGV. The CDR3 runs 16 residues.

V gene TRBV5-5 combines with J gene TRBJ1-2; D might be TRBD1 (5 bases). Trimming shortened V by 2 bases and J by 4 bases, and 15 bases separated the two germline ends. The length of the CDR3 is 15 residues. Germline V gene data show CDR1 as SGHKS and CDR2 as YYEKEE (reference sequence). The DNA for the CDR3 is TGTGCCAGCAGCTTAGATTCAGGGTCGTCCTATGGCTACACCTTC. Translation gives CASSLDSGSSYGYTF.

The DNA of the CDR3 is TGTGCCAGCAGTCAGCGGACAGGGTCCGGGAGTAGCTATGGCTACACCTTC. This encodes CASSQRTGSGSSYGYTF. The genes are TRBV27 and TRBJ1-2; TRBD1 aligns across 8 bases. This CDR3 region has 17 residues. Germline V CDR1 and CDR2: MNHEY, SMNVEV (reference sequence). V lost 5 bases and J lost 4; bases outside the gene matches: 15.

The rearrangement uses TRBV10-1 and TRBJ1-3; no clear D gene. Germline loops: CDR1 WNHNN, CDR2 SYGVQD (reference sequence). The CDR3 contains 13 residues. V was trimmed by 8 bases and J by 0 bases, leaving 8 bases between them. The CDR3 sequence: CASQRLSGNTIYF. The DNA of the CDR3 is TGCGCCAGCCAGCGACTCTCTGGAAACACCATATATTTT.

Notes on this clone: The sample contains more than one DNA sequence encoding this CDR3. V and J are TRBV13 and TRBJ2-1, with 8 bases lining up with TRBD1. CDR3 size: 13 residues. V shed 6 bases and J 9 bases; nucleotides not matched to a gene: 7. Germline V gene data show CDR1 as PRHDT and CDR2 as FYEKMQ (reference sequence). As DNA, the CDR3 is TGTGCCAGCAGTTTAAGGCAGGGGGCTGAGCAGTTCTTC. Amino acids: CASSLRQGAEQFF.

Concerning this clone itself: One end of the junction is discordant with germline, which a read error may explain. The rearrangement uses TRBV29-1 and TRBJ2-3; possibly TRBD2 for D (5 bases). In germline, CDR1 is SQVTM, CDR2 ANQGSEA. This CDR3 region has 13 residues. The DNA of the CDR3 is TGCAGCGTTGAATCGCTAGCTGGGGATAAGCAGTATTTT. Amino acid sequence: CSVESLAGDKQYF.

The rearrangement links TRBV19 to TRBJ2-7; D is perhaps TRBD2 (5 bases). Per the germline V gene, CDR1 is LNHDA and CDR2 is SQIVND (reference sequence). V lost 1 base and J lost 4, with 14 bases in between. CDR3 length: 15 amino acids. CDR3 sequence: CASSIGEGLRYEQYF. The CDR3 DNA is TGTGCCAGTAGTATAGGCGAGGGATTGAGGTACGAGCAGTACTTC.

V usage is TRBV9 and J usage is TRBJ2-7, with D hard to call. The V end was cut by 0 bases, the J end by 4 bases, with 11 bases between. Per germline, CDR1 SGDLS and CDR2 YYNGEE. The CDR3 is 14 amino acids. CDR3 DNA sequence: TGTGCCAGCAGCGTAGACCCCAACGGGTACGAGCAGTACTTC. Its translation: CASSVDPNGYEQYF.

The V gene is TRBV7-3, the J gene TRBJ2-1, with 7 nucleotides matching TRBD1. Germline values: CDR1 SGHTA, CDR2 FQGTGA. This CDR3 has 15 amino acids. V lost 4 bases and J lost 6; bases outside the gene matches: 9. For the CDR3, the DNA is TGTGCCAGCAGCTCGGGACAGAGAAGTGCCAATGAGCAGTTCTTC. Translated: CASSSGQRSANEQFF.

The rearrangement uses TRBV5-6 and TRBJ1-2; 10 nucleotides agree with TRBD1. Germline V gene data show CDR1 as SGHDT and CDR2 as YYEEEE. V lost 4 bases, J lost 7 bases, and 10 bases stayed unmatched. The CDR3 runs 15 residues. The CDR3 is CASSAGLTGGLGYTF. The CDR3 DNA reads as TGTGCCAGCAGCGCAGGCCTGACAGGGGGCCTTGGCTACACCTTC. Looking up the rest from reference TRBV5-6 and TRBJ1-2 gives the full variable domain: DAGVTQSPTHLIKTRGQQVTLRCSPKSGHDTVSWYQQALGQGPQFIFQYYEEEERQRGNFPDRFSGHQFPNYSSELNVNALLLGDSALYLCASSAGLTGGLGYTFGSGTRLTVV.

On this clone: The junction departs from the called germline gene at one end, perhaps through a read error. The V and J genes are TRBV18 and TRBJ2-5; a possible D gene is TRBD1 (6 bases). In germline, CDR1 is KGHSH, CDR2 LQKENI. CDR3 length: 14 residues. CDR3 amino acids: CASSPTDSQENQYF. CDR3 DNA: TGTGCCAGCTCACCCACGGACAGTCAAGAGAACCAGTACTTC.

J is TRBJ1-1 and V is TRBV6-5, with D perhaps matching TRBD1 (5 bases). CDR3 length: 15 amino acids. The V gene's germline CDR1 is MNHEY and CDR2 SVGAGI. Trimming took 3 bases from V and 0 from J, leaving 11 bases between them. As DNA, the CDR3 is TGTGCCAGCAGTTATTTTAGGACAATGAACACTGAAGCTTTCTTT. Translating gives CASSYFRTMNTEAFF.

The chain's CDR3 is CASSSRQSGNTIYF. DNA of the CDR3: TGTGCCAGCAGCTCCAGACAGTCTGGAAACACCATATATTTT. The chain links TRBV11-1 to TRBJ1-3, with a possible D match to TRBD1 (5 bases). CDR1 and CDR2 from the germline V gene are SGHAT and FQDESV (reference sequence). The CDR3 has 14 residues. The germline V and J ends were trimmed by 4 bases and 1 base, with 8 bases remaining between them. The whole variable domain, remainder taken from reference TRBV11-1 and TRBJ1-3, is EAEVAQSPRYKITEKSQAVAFWCDPISGHATLYWYRQILGQGPELLVQFQDESVVDDSQLPKDRFSAERLKGVDSTLKIQPAELGDSAMYLCASSSRQSGNTIYFGEGSWLTVV.

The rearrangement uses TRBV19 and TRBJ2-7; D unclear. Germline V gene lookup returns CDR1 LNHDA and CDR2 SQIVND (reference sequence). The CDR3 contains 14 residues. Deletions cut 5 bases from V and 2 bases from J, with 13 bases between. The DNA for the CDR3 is TGTGCCAGTAGTTTAAAACCAGGCCCCTACGAGCAGTACTTC. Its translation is CASSLKPGPYEQYF.

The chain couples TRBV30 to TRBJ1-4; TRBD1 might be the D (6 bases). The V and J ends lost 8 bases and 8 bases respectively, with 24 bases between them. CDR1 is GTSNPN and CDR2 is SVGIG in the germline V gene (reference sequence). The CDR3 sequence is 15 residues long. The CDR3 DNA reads TGTGCCGGGACCCTCGCGGGGGGCTCGGAAGAAAAACTGTTTTTT. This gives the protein CAGTLAGGSEEKLFF.